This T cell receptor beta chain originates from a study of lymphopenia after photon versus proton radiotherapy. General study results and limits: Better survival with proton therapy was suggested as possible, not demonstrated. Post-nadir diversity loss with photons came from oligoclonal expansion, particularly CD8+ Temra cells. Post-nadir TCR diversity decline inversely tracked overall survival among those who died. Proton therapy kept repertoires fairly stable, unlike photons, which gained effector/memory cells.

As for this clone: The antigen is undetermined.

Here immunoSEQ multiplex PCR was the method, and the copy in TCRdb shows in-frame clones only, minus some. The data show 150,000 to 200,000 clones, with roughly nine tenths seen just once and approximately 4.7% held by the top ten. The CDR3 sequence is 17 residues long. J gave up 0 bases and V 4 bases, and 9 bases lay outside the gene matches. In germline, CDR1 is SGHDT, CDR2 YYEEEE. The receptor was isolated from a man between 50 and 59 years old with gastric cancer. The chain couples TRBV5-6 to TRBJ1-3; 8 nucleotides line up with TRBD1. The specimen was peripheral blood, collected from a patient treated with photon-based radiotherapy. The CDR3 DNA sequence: TGTGCCAGCAGCGCGCTGGACAGGGTTTCCTCTGGAAACACCATATATTTT. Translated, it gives CASSALDRVSSGNTIYF.